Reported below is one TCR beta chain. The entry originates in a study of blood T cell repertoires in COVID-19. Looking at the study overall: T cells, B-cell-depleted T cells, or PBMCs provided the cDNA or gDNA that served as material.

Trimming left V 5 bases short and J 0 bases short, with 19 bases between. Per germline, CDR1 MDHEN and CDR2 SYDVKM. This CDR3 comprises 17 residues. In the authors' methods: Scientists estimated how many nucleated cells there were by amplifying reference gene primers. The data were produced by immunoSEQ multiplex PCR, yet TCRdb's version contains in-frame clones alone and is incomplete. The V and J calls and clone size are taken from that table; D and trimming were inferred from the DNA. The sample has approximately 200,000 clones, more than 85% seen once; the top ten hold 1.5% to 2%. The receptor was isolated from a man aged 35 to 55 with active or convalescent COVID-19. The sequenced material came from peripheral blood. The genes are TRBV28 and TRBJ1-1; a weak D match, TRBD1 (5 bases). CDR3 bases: TGTGCCAGCAGTCTCTATACGGGATCGGGGGTGAACACTGAAGCTTTCTTT. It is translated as CASSLYTGSGVNTEAFF. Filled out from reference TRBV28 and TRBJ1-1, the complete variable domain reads DVKVTQSSRYLVKRTGEKVFLECVQDMDHENMFWYRQDPGLGLRLIYFSYDVKMKEKGDIPEGYSVSREKKERFSLILESASTNQTSMYLCASSLYTGSGVNTEAFFGQGTRLTVV.